A selection of T cell receptor beta chains follows, all from one sample in a study of Graves' ophthalmopathy and Graves' hyperthyroidism. TCRdb redid the calling of the multiplex PCR reads with MiXCR, one entry per CDR3 protein. The profile shows 1 million to 1.3 million distinct CDR3 sequences, 35% to 45% of them singletons. Sample: peripheral blood or thyroid tissue (not recorded which). These receptors were obtained from an adult man with Graves' hyperthyroidism. Both conserved end residues are part of each CDR3. A D gene is named only where the DNA matches it firmly. Size tells how often a clone was seen (once, few, many) or the class of an expanded clone, and some rows leave it out.

>TRBJ1-5|NA|TRBV12-3/TRBV12-4|NA
TGTGCCAGCAGCGGAGCCTTAAATCAGCCCCAGCATTTT
CASSGALNQPQHF
>TRBJ1-4|NA|TRBV10-3|TRBD1
TGTGCCAGCAGCATTTTTCGACAGGGAGGCTTTCGGGAAAAACTGTTTTTT
CASSIFRQGGFREKLFF
>TRBJ2-7|NA|TRBV4-3|TRBD1
TGCGCCAGCAGCCTAACCGCGGGACAGGCCTCCTACGAGCAGTACTTC
CASSLTAGQASYEQYF
>TRBJ1-2|NA|TRBV7-2|TRBD1
TGTGCCAGCAGCTCCCGGGACAGGGGGCTCGTCTATGGCTACACCTTC
CASSSRDRGLVYGYTF
>TRBJ1-6|few|TRBV28|TRBD1
TGTGCCAGCAGAGACAGGGTTCAAAATTCACCCCTCCACTTT
CASRDRVQNSPLHF
>TRBJ1-2|NA|TRBV12-3/TRBV12-4|NA
TGTGCCAGCAGCCATCCCCGGGGAGGGACGTATGGCTACACCTTC
CASSHPRGGTYGYTF
>TRBJ1-5|many|TRBV7-8|NA
TGTGCCAGCAGCCCTTTCGGGGGCCAGGGGAATCAGCCCCAGCATTTT
CASSPFGGQGNQPQHF
>TRBJ2-6|NA|TRBV7-9|TRBD2
TGTGCCACCCACCCCAGGACTAGCTCTGGGGCCAACGTCCTGACTTTC
CATHPRTSSGANVLTF
>TRBJ1-6|many|TRBV5-8|TRBD1
TGTGCCAGCAGCCCGCCGACAGGGGCTAATTCACCCCTCCACTTT
CASSPPTGANSPLHF
>TRBJ2-7|few|TRBV9|NA
TGTGCCAGCAGCCCGTGGGATGCCTTCTCCTACGAGCAGTACTTC
CASSPWDAFSYEQYF
>TRBJ1-2|many|TRBV20-1|NA
TGCAGTGCTACCCCCATAAGGGATGGTGGCTACACCTTC
CSATPIRDGGYTF
>TRBJ1-4|few|TRBV4-2|TRBD1
TGTGCCAGCAGCCAAGGACAGGGGGATAATGAAAAACTGTTTTTT
CASSQGQGDNEKLFF
>TRBJ2-2|NA|TRBV19|NA
TGTGCCAGTAGTAAGGCGGTCAGGGCTTACACCGGGGAGCTGTTTTTT
CASSKAVRAYTGELFF
>TRBJ2-5|once|TRBV24-1|NA
TGTGCCACCAGTAGAAAGACAGGTCTCGGGACCCAGTACTTC
CATSRKTGLGTQYF
>TRBJ1-2|NA|TRBV30|TRBD1
TGTGCCTGGGGCGGGACAGGGGGAATTAAGGGCTACACCTTC
CAWGGTGGIKGYTF
>TRBJ1-1|many|TRBV7-2|NA
TGTGCCAGCAGCGAAGGGGGGGCGCATGCTTTCTTT
CASSEGGAHAFF
>TRBJ1-1|many|TRBV24-1|NA
TGTGCCACCCGACCCCAGGGCGTGAGCACTGAAGCTTTCTTT
CATRPQGVSTEAFF
>TRBJ1-1|NA|TRBV29-1|NA
TGCAGCGCTCCGGTGCTGGGAAGGACTGAAGCTTTCTTT
CSAPVLGRTEAFF
>TRBJ2-7|NA|TRBV7-7|NA
TGTGCCAGCTCACCGAGACAGGACCCGTCCTACGAGCAGTACTTC
CASSPRQDPSYEQYF
>TRBJ2-5|few|TRBV6-5|TRBD1
TGTGCCAGCAGTTACTCCGACGACAGGGAAGGAGAGACCCAGTACTTC
CASSYSDDREGETQYF
>TRBJ1-5|NA|TRBV29-1|NA
TGCAGCGTCGTGTTTACCACAGAGGGGGTTTCGGGCGATCAGCCCCAGCATTTT
CSVVFTTEGVSGDQPQHF
>TRBJ1-5|NA|TRBV15|NA
TGTGCCACCAGCAGAGTCGGAGCGGAGGGTAGCAATCAGCCTCAGCATTTT
CATSRVGAEGSNQPQHF
>TRBJ1-2|NA|TRBV19|NA
TGTGCCAGTAGCACCGGGAGATCCTATGGCTACACCTTC
CASSTGRSYGYTF
>TRBJ2-7|few|TRBV7-8|NA
TGTGCCAGCAGCCCGGCCCAGGAGGGGTACGAGCAGTACTTC
CASSPAQEGYEQYF
>TRBJ2-7|few|TRBV4-3|TRBD2
TGCGCCAGCAGCCAAGCAAGCGGGGGCCCCTACGAGCAGTACTTC
CASSQASGGPYEQYF
>TRBJ1-1|few|TRBV7-6|NA
TGTGCCAGCAGCCCTGAGTCTCCCCTCACTGAAGCTTTCTTT
CASSPESPLTEAFF
>TRBJ1-5|NA|TRBV29-1|TRBD1
TGCAGCGTCGGACCGGGACAGGGGGTCAATCAGCCCCAGCATTTT
CSVGPGQGVNQPQHF
>TRBJ2-7|few|TRBV6-2/TRBV6-3|NA
TGTGCCAGCAGTCCGGGGGACGCGGGAACCTACGAGCAGTACTTC
CASSPGDAGTYEQYF
>TRBJ2-7|NA|TRBV2|NA
TGTGCCAGCAGTGAAGGGGCAGGGCCGGTCGAGCAGTACTTC
CASSEGAGPVEQYF
>TRBJ1-5|many|TRBV7-9|NA
TGTGCCAGCAGCTTACAGGGAGGGGGTCAGCCCCAGCATTTT
CASSLQGGGQPQHF